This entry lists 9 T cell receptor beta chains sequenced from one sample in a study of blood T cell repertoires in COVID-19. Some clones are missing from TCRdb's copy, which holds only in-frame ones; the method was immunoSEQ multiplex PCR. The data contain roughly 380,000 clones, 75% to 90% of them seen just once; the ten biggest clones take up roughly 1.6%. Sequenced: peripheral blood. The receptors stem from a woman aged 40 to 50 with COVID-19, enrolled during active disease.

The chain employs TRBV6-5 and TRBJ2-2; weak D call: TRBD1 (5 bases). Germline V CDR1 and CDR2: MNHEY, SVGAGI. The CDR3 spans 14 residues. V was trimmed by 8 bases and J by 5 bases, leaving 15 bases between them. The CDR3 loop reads CASSQARSTGELFF. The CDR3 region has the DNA TGTGCCAGCTCACAGGCGCGTAGTACCGGGGAGCTGTTTTTT.

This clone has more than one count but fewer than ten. The CDR3 loop is CATSDATVNNEKLFF. CDR3 DNA: TGTGCCACCAGTGATGCGACAGTTAATAATGAAAAACTGTTTTTT. V and J are TRBV24-1 and TRBJ1-4; tentatively, D is TRBD1 (5 bases). Germline CDR1 KGHDR, CDR2 SFDVKD. The V end lost 3 bases, the J end lost 4 bases, and 11 bases lay between the germline ends. CDR3 length: 15 amino acids.

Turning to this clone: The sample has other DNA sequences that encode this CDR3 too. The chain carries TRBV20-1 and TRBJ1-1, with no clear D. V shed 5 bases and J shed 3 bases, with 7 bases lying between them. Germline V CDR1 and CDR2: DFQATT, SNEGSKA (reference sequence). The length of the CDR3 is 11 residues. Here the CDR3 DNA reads TGCAGTGCTCCGAGGGACACTGAAGCTTTCTTT. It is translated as CSAPRDTEAFF.

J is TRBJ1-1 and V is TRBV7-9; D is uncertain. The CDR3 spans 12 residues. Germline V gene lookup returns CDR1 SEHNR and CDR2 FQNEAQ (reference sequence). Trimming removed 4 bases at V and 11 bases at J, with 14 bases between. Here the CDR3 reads CASSSIGPPAFF. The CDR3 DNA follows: TGTGCCAGCAGCTCAATCGGTCCGCCGGCTTTCTTT.

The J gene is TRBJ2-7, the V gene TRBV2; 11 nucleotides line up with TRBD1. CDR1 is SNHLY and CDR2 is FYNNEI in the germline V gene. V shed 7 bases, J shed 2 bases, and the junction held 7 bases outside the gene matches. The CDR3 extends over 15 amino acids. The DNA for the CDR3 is TGTGCCAGCATTCAACCGGGACAGGGGGCCTACGAGCAGTACTTC. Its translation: CASIQPGQGAYEQYF.

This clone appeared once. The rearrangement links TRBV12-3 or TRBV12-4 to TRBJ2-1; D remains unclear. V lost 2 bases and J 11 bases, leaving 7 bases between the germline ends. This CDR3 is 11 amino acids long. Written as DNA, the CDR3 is TGTGCCAGCAGTTTACGCCAGAAGCAGTTCTTC. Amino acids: CASSLRQKQFF.

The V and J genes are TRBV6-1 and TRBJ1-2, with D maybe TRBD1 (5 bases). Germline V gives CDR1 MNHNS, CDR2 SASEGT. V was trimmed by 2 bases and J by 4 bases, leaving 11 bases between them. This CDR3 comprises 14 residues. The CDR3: CASSERGRGYGYTF. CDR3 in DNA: TGTGCCAGCAGTGAAAGGGGAAGAGGCTATGGCTACACCTTC.

Written as DNA, the CDR3 is TGTGCCAGCTCACCTGCCAGCGGCAAGGGAGAGACCCAGTACTTC. The encoded protein is CASSPASGKGETQYF. The chain links TRBV18 to TRBJ2-5, with D perhaps matching TRBD2 (5 bases). V lost 3 bases and J lost 4, with 15 bases in between. Germline V gene data show CDR1 as KGHSH and CDR2 as LQKENI. CDR3 length: 15 amino acids.

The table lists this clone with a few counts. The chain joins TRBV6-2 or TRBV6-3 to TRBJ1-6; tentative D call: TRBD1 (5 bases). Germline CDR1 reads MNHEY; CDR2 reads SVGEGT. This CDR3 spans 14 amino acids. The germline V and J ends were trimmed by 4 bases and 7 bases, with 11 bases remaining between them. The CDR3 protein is CASSSPGLNSPLHF. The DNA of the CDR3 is TGTGCCAGCAGTTCCCCGGGACTGAATTCACCCCTCCACTTT.